This TCR beta chain was sequenced for a study of sequential checkpoint blockade in melanoma. As for the study in general: After both sequences, patients received maintenance nivolumab.

Treatment: randomized to nivolumab then ipilimumab (arm A) or the reverse (arm B). Assay used: immunoSEQ multiplex PCR; TCRdb lists only in-frame clones, some missing. The repertoire holds fewer than 20,000 clones, with 26% as singletons. The source of this sequence is a human donor with melanoma. This specimen consisted of tumor tissue (inferred from file names), obtained from a patient given nivolumab and ipilimumab in sequence.

CDR3 region: CATKREARQGDTQYF. CDR3 in DNA: TGTGCCACCAAGAGGGAGGCCCGCCAGGGAGATACGCAGTATTTT. The chain combines TRBV15 with TRBJ2-3; tentatively, D is TRBD2 (6 bases). Trimming stripped 7 bases from V and 5 bases from J, with 19 bases between. Germline V gene lookup returns CDR1 LNHNV and CDR2 YYDKDF (reference sequence). The CDR3 runs 15 residues.